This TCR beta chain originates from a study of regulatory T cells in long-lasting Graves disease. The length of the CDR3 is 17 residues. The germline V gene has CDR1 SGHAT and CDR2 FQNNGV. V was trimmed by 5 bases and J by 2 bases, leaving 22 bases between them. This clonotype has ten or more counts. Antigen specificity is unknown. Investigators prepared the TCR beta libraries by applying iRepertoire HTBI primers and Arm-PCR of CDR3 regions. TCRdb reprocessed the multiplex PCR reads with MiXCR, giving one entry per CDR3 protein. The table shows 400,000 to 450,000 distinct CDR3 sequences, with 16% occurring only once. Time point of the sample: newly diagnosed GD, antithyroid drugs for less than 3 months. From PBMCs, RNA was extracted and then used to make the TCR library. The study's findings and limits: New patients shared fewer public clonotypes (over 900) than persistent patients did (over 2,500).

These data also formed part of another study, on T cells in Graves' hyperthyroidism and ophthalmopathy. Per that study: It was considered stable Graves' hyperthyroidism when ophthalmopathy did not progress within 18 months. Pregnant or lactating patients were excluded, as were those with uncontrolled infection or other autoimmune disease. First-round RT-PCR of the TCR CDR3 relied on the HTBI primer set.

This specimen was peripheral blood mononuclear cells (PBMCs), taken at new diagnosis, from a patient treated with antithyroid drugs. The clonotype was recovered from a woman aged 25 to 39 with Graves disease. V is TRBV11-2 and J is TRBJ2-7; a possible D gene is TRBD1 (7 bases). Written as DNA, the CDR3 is TGTGCCAGCAGCGGACTACGCGGGGACAGCGGGCCCTACGAGCAGTACTTC. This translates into CASSGLRGDSGPYEQYF.